This is a list of T cell receptor beta chains from one sample in a study of cytomegalovirus exposure and HLA in healthy donors. Produced via immunoSEQ multiplex PCR; TCRdb's table is partial and in-frame only. Its table lists tens of thousands of clones. The sequenced sample consisted of PBMCs. These receptors were taken from a woman in her thirties in good health and CMV-seronegative. CDR3s include the opening cysteine and the closing phenylalanine or tryptophan.

J gene	V gene	CDR3 protein
TRBJ1-6	TRBV28	CASRPGQKNSPLHF
TRBJ1-2	TRBV11-2	CASSLGLVSGPYGYTF
TRBJ2-7	TRBV15	CATRGDSYEQYF
TRBJ1-2	TRBV5-1	CASSLGATGALLANYGYTF
TRBJ1-2	TRBV4-1	CASSQPELGSLEGYGYTF
TRBJ2-7	TRBV5-5	CASSLLGTEYEQYF
TRBJ2-1	TRBV6-1	CASRLVGNEQFF
TRBJ2-7	TRBV5-5	CASSLVVDIRAGRLPEQYF
TRBJ2-1	TRBV19	CASRLDRSSYNEQFF
TRBJ1-6	TRBV30	CAWSSDSYSPLHF
TRBJ2-5	TRBV7-2	CASRADQETQYF
TRBJ1-6	TRBV11-2	CASSLIPDSLNSPLHF
TRBJ2-1	TRBV15	CATSAGQGDNEQFF
TRBJ2-7	TRBV29-1	CSVTGTSGTSSYEQYF
TRBJ2-1	TRBV29-1	CSVGGGRGGYNEQFF
TRBJ2-5	TRBV19	CASSIGGGGRETQYF
TRBJ1-2	TRBV2	CASRGQGGYGYTF
TRBJ1-2	TRBV6-5	CASSSYSGTTNYGYTF
TRBJ2-7	TRBV6-5	CASRTSGPTYEQYF
TRBJ2-2	TRBV27	CASRGGGSRVGELFF
TRBJ1-2	TRBV30	CAGPGTGGETGGYTF
TRBJ1-1	TRBV28	CASRAGTANTEAFF
TRBJ1-1	TRBV10-3	CAISWDREGTEAFF
TRBJ2-1	TRBV5-1	CASSLGTAYNEQFF
TRBJ1-1	TRBV2	CASSEQGMGEAFF
TRBJ1-6	TRBV30	CAWRAGSYNSPLHF
TRBJ2-7	TRBV18	CASSPLDRGEQYF
TRBJ1-5	TRBV23-1	CASSHPRDSHSNQPQHF
TRBJ2-7	TRBV30	CAWRHYDQRAEQYF
TRBJ1-1	TRBV30	CAWSAWGGMTEAFF
TRBJ2-1	TRBV19	CASKPDAGTYNEQFF
TRBJ2-5	TRBV11-2	CASSLGPHQYF
TRBJ2-4	TRBV13	CASSLRTLGHGIQYF
TRBJ2-2	TRBV19	CASSIIGRELFF
TRBJ1-1	TRBV30	CAWSQTPNTEAFF
TRBJ2-7	TRBV5-4	CASSWEDRGHEQYF
TRBJ2-5	TRBV28	CASSPLGAPSETQYF
TRBJ1-2	TRBV5-1	CASSWGDRGRVRTLETF
TRBJ2-3	TRBV11-2	CASSLDRGMITDTQYF
TRBJ2-7	TRBV2	CASSDGGRLSYEQYF
TRBJ2-1	TRBV30	CAWSASGTSRGSYNEQFF
TRBJ1-2	TRBV7-9	CASSLAGGVYGYTF
TRBJ2-7	TRBV5-1	CASSLDIQRAYEQYF
TRBJ2-2	TRBV6-1	CASSLRTENTGELFF
TRBJ1-1	TRBV6-5	CASSPGDSEAFF
TRBJ2-2	TRBV28	CASQLAGGTGELFF
TRBJ2-3	TRBV30	CAWSVPSGTTDTQYF
TRBJ1-1	TRBV5-1	CASSPAAGRSEAFF
TRBJ1-2	TRBV30	CAWKVSLEGGYTF
TRBJ2-3	TRBV6-1	CASRSTDTQYF
TRBJ2-1	TRBV19	CASSPTSGGPEQFF